This TCR beta chain is from a study of T cell changes during pregnancy in multiple sclerosis (dated by TCRdb to the late 2010s). Some background on the complete study: The study looked at changes in the T cell repertoire across pregnancy in women with multiple sclerosis.

The trim is 6 bases for V and 5 bases for J, with a gap of 10 bases between the germline ends. From the cysteine up to the phenylalanine, the CDR3 has a length of 12 residues. Of all the DNA, just the CDR3 is kept, 36 bases in frame from base 1. Per the germline V gene, MNHEY is the CDR1 and SVGAGI is the CDR2. For this clone: It lacks a known antigen. Within one base of it there is no much larger clone, and no base qualities were kept.

The library was produced with the immunoSEQ multiplex PCR assay. TCRdb holds this immuneACCESS table with in-frame rearrangements only. Some clones are missing; in checked studies, unresolved V genes explain under half, and the rest has no known cause. For this sample the table gives 75,000 to 95,000 clones, of which about 89% were detected only once. About 1% of the sample rests with the top ten. The sample was peripheral blood, taken in the first trimester of pregnancy. The chain joins TRBV6-5 to TRBJ2-5, with TRBD1 as a weak D call on 6 bases. This clonotype was sampled from a female donor in good health, enrolled as a control in a pregnancy study. The nucleotides read TGTGCCAGCAGACAGGGAAGGGAGACCCAGTACTTC. Its protein reads: CASRQGRETQYF.